This T cell receptor (beta chain) was recovered during a study of beta chain features in type 1 diabetes. Broader study findings: A PCR bias possibly favoring shorter templates would apply equally to patients and controls.

The study reverse transcribed the entire isolated RNA, so it sequenced expressed TCRB transcripts. Using immunoSEQ multiplex PCR, the repertoire was profiled, and TCRdb retains in-frame clones only, with some absent. The profile shows over 120,000 clones, more than 9% of them singletons. Trimming shortened V by 11 bases and J by 3 bases, and 17 bases separated the two germline ends. CDR3 length: 14 residues. The germline gives CDR1 MDHEN, CDR2 SYDVKM. As to this clone: Its antigen remains unknown.

This clonotype was sampled from a young man in good health. The sample consisted of naive CD4+ T cells from blood. The chain joins TRBV28 to TRBJ1-5; D might be TRBD1 (6 bases). The CDR3 is CAHQRGGFNQPQHF. The CDR3 nucleotides are TGTGCCCACCAAAGGGGGGGGTTCAATCAGCCCCAGCATTTT.